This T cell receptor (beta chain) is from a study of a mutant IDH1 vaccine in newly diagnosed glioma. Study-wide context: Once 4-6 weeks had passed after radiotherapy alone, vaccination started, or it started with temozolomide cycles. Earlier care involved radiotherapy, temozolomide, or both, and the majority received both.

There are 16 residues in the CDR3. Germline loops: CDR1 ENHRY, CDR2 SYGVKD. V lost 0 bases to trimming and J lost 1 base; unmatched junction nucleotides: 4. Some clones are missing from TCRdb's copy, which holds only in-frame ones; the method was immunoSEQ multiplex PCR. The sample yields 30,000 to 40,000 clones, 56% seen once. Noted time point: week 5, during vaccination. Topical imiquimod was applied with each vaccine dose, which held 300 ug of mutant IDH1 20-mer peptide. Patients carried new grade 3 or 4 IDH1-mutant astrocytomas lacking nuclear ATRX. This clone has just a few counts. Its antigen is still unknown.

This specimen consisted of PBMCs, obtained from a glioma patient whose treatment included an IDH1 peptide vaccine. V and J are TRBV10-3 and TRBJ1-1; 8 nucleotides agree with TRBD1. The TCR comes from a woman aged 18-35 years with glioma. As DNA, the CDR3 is TGTGCCATCAGTGAGTCTCCCGGGACAGGGAACACTGAAGCTTTCTTT. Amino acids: CAISESPGTGNTEAFF.